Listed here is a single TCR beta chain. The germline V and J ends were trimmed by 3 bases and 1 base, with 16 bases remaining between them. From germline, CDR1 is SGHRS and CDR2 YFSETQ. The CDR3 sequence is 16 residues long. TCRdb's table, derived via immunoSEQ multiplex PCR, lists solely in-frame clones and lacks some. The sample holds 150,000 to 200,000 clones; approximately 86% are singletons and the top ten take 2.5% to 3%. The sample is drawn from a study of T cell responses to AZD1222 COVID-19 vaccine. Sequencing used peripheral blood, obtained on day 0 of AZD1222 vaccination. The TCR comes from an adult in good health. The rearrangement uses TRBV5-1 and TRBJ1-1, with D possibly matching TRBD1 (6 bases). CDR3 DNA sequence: TGCGCCAGCAGCTCTGGACCTCCGACAGGGAACACTGAAGCTTTCTTT. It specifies CASSSGPPTGNTEAFF.